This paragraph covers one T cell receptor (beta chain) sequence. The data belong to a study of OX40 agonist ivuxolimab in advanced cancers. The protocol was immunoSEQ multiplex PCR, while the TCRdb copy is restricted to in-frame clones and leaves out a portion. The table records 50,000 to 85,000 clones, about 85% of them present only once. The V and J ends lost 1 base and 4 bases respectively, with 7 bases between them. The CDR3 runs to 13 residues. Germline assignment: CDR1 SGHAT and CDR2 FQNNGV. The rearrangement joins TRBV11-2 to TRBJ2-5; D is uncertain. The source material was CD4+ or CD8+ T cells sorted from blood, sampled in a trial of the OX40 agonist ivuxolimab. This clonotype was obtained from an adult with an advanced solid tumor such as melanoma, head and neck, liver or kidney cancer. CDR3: CASSLAHVETQYF. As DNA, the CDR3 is TGTGCCAGCAGCTTAGCCCACGTAGAGACCCAGTACTTC.